This T cell receptor beta chain is from a study of brain metastases from non-small cell lung cancer. Study-wide results and caveats: In about 62% of brain metastases, T-cell clones were expanded compared with matched primary tumors. Brain metastases had lower T-cell infiltration than primary tumors. TCR repertoires overlapped largely between brain metastases and matched primaries.

Assay used: immunoSEQ multiplex PCR; TCRdb lists only in-frame clones, some missing. The sample has roughly 14,000 clones, approximately 83% seen once. Notes on this clone: Its specificity is unknown.

CDR3 size: 16 residues. CDR1 is SNHLY, CDR2 FYNNEI, per germline. J lost 3 bases, V lost 0 bases, and 7 bases had no gene match. The rearrangement joins TRBV2 to TRBJ1-2; 7 positions agree with TRBD1. This TCR came from a donor aged 40 or older with non-small cell lung cancer. The sample taken for sequencing was primary lung tumor tissue. Here the CDR3 reads CASSEALAGGHYGYTF. CDR3 in DNA: TGTGCCAGCAGTGAAGCGCTTGCAGGGGGGCACTATGGCTACACCTTC.